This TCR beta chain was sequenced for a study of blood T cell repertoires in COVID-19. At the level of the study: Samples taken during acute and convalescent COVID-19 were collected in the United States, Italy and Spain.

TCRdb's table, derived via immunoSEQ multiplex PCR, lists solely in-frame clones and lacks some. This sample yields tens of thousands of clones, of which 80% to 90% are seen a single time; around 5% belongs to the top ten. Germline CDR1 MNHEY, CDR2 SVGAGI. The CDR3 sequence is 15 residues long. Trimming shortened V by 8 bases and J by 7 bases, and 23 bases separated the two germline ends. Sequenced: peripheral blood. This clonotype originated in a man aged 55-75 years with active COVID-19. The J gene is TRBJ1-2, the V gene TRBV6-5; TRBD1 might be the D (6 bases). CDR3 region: CASAEEQGLRGGYTF. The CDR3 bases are TGTGCCAGCGCGGAAGAACAGGGCCTTAGGGGTGGCTACACCTTC.